The 27 T cell receptor beta chains presented below share a single source sample, sequenced in a study of Graves' ophthalmopathy and Graves' hyperthyroidism. RNA transcripts were the source from which TCR beta CDR3 regions were amplified. HTBI primers were employed in first-round RT-PCR, then a second-round multiplex PCR followed. TCRdb used MiXCR to reprocess the multiplex PCR reads, holding one entry per CDR3 protein. The table records a few hundred thousand distinct CDR3 sequences, 15% to 20% of them present only once. Sample: peripheral blood. These receptor sequences come from an adult woman with stable Graves' hyperthyroidism.

This chain joins TRBV6-2 or TRBV6-3 and TRBJ1-1; no clear D. Germline assignment: CDR1 MNHEY and CDR2 SVGEGT. The CDR3 totals 13 residues. Trimming left V 2 bases short and J 10 bases short, with 14 bases between. The CDR3 sequence is CASSYLGNAGAFF. The CDR3 DNA sequence: TGTGCCAGCAGTTACCTGGGGAACGCTGGAGCTTTCTTT.

This chain uses TRBV6-1 with TRBJ2-7, with TRBD1 as a possible D gene (5 bases). Per germline, CDR1 MNHNS and CDR2 SASEGT. Trimming cost V 1 base and J 2 bases, with 9 bases left between them. There are 14 residues in the CDR3. In DNA, the CDR3 is TGTGCCAGCAGTGAAGGCAGGGTAACCTACGAGCAGTACTTC. The encoded protein is CASSEGRVTYEQYF.

This clonotype was recorded many times. This sequence joins TRBV7-9 and TRBJ2-7; D might be TRBD1 or TRBD2, each matching 6 bases. CDR1 and CDR2 (germline): SEHNR, FQNEAQ (reference sequence). The CDR3 covers 14 residues. With 5 bases removed from V and 1 base from J, the gap between germline ends came to 12 bases. The CDR3 sequence is CASSTGGTSYEQYF. CDR3 coding DNA: TGTGCCAGCAGCACCGGCGGGACATCCTACGAGCAGTACTTC.

This clonotype was seen at least ten times. The rearrangement links TRBV11-2 to TRBJ2-2, with 7 bases lining up with TRBD1. V lost 0 bases and J lost 11; bases outside the gene matches: 9. This CDR3 has 15 residues. From germline, CDR1 is SGHAT and CDR2 FQNNGV. The CDR3 DNA sequence: TGTGCCAGCAGCTTAGATTACAGGGGACGTCTCGAGCTGTTTTTT. Encoded protein: CASSLDYRGRLELFF.

The chain recombines TRBV7-9 with TRBJ2-7; D unclear. Germline V CDR1 and CDR2: SEHNR, FQNEAQ (reference sequence). Trimming cost V 1 base and J 1 base, with 11 bases left between them. This CDR3 is 15 amino acids long. DNA of the CDR3: TGTGCCAGCAGCTTAGGCAGCGACCCATCCTACGAGCAGTACTTC. It specifies CASSLGSDPSYEQYF.

At least ten counts were recorded for this clonotype. This chain links TRBV7-2 with TRBJ2-5; D uncertain. Trimming removed 2 bases from V and 1 base from J, with 5 bases in between. Per the germline V gene, CDR1 is SGHTA and CDR2 is FQGNSA. The CDR3 extends over 13 amino acids. The CDR3 DNA reads TGTGCCAGCAGCTTACTTCGCCAAGAGACCCAGTACTTC. It yields the protein CASSLLRQETQYF.

This clonotype was recorded at least ten times. V usage is TRBV29-1 and J usage is TRBJ2-5; perhaps TRBD2 as D (5 bases). CDR1 is SQVTM, CDR2 ANQGSEA, per germline. The CDR3 spans 16 residues. The V and J ends lost 0 bases and 2 bases respectively, with 16 bases between them. CDR3: CSVEDRITGSQETQYF. As DNA, the CDR3 is TGCAGCGTTGAAGATCGAATAACGGGATCGCAAGAGACCCAGTACTTC.

There are many counts of this clonotype. This chain joins TRBV7-3 and TRBJ1-1; tentative D call: TRBD1 (5 bases). CDR1 and CDR2 (germline): SGHTA, FQGTGA. The V end lost 5 bases, the J end lost 0 bases, and 10 bases lay between the germline ends. This CDR3 is built from 14 residues. The CDR3 DNA sequence: TGTGCCAGCAGCCGGGGACCGCTGAACACTGAAGCTTTCTTT. Translating it yields CASSRGPLNTEAFF.

This clonotype was counted a few times. A read error may account for a junction end that differs from germline. This chain connects TRBV6-2 or TRBV6-3 to TRBJ2-5; 8 bases map to TRBD2. Germline CDR1 MNHEY, CDR2 SVGEGT. The CDR3 is 11 amino acids. For the CDR3, the DNA is TGTGCCAGCACCGGACCTAGCGGGCAAAACTTC. Its protein is CASTGPSGQNF.

V is TRBV29-1 and J is TRBJ2-2; 10 nucleotides line up with TRBD1. This CDR3 spans 14 amino acids. V was clipped by 5 bases and J by 6 bases; unmatched bases: 6. Germline V gene data show CDR1 as SQVTM and CDR2 as ANQGSEA. Here the CDR3 DNA reads TGCAGCGTTCGAACCGGGACAGGGGCCGGGGAGCTGTTTTTT. The encoded protein is CSVRTGTGAGELFF.

This clonotype was counted at least ten times. The rearrangement links TRBV7-6 to TRBJ1-5; a weak D match, TRBD1 (6 bases). CDR3 length: 18 amino acids. V was cut by 1 base and J by 5 bases, with 21 bases left in between. Per the germline V gene, CDR1 is SGHVS and CDR2 is FNYEAQ. CDR3 in amino acids: CASSLEAGVSLVHQPQHF. DNA of the CDR3: TGTGCCAGCAGCTTAGAGGCAGGGGTTTCCTTAGTCCATCAGCCCCAGCATTTT.

The chain combines TRBV6-5 with TRBJ2-5; maybe TRBD2 (6 bases). Deletions cut 4 bases from V and 5 bases from J, with 11 bases between. Germline V gives CDR1 MNHEY, CDR2 SVGAGI. This CDR3 has 13 residues. The CDR3 DNA reads as TGTGCCAGCAGTTGGCGCCGGGGGGAGACCCAGTACTTC. Translating gives CASSWRRGETQYF.

V and J are TRBV20-1 and TRBJ2-5, with no clear D. Germline CDR1 and CDR2: DFQATT and SNEGSKA (reference sequence). This CDR3 has 12 amino acids. The ends were cut back, 4 bases at V and 2 bases at J, with 8 bases in the middle. CDR3 residues: CSAIWRQETQYF. The CDR3 DNA follows: TGCAGTGCTATCTGGCGGCAAGAGACCCAGTACTTC.

This clonotype appeared many times. The chain employs TRBV28 and TRBJ2-7; 12 nucleotides agree with TRBD2. The J segment lost 2 bases and the V segment lost 3 bases, leaving 11 bases of the junction unmatched. CDR1 MDHEN and CDR2 SYDVKM come from the germline V gene. The CDR3 extends over 18 amino acids. CDR3 region: CASSFPLGTSGPTYEQYF. CDR3 DNA sequence: TGTGCCAGCAGTTTTCCCCTCGGGACTAGCGGGCCGACCTACGAGCAGTACTTC.

This clonotype appeared many times. The chain has TRBV27 and TRBJ1-2, with D possibly matching TRBD1 (6 bases). The germline V gene has CDR1 MNHEY and CDR2 SMNVEV (reference sequence). There are 16 residues in the CDR3. V was trimmed by 8 bases and J by 4 bases, leaving 23 bases between them. DNA for the CDR3: TGTGCCAGCGGTCCCCACGGACAGACCAGACTCTATGGCTACACCTTC. This translates into CASGPHGQTRLYGYTF.

The chain carries TRBV18 and TRBJ2-7, with D unclear. CDR1 is KGHSH and CDR2 is LQKENI in the germline V gene. The ends were cut back, 5 bases at V and 7 bases at J, with 18 bases in the middle. This CDR3 contains 14 residues. The CDR3 bases are TGTGCCAGCTCAGTAAACGCGCGTCCTCAGGAGCAGTACTTC. Its translation is CASSVNARPQEQYF.

This clonotype was picked up many times. This chain connects TRBV20-1 to TRBJ2-7; no clear D. Germline loops: CDR1 DFQATT, CDR2 SNEGSKA (reference sequence). This CDR3 has 12 residues. Trimming shortened V by 3 bases and J by 5 bases, and 11 bases separated the two germline ends. This CDR3 is CSASEIFHEQYF. The DNA of the CDR3 is TGCAGTGCTAGCGAGATTTTCCACGAGCAGTACTTC.

On this clonotype: The CDR3 carries no conserved terminal phenylalanine or tryptophan, so it likely arises from a read error. V usage is TRBV6-5 and J usage is TRBJ1-5; the D is unclear. The CDR3 sequence is 13 residues long. Looked up from germline, CDR1 is MNHEY and CDR2 is SVGAGI. In nucleotides, the CDR3 is TGTGCCAGCAGTTACGGTAGCAATCAACCCCAGCATTTG. Translating it yields CASSYGSNQPQHL.

This clonotype was observed at least ten times. The chain has TRBV20-1 and TRBJ1-6; D is perhaps TRBD1 (6 bases). V was shortened by 7 bases and J by 10 bases, with 23 bases between the two germline ends. The CDR3 runs 15 residues. CDR1 and CDR2 from the germline V gene are DFQATT and SNEGSKA (reference sequence). The CDR3 loop is CSVRGRAQVQSPLHF. CDR3 nucleotide sequence: TGCAGTGTCAGGGGCAGGGCTCAGGTCCAGTCACCCCTCCACTTT.

At least ten counts were recorded for this clonotype. CDR3 amino acids: CSARGTGGSSPLHF. In DNA form, the CDR3 reads TGCAGTGCTAGAGGGACAGGGGGAAGTTCACCCCTCCACTTT. V is TRBV20-1 and J is TRBJ1-6, with 10 bases aligning to TRBD1. Germline V gives CDR1 DFQATT, CDR2 SNEGSKA (reference sequence). After removal of 1 base from V and 9 bases from J, the junction contained 3 bases not matched to a gene. CDR3 size: 14 residues.

At least ten counts were recorded for this clonotype. This rearrangement joins TRBV10-3 to TRBJ2-7; 10 bases are a match to TRBD2. Germline assignment: CDR1 ENHRY and CDR2 SYGVKD. The length of the CDR3 is 14 residues. The trim removed 6 bases at V and 5 bases at J, leaving 7 bases unmatched. For the CDR3, the DNA is TGTGCCATCAGGGAGCGGGAGGGCCTGGACGAGCAGTACTTC. Translation gives CAIREREGLDEQYF.

There are many counts of this clonotype. V gene TRBV20-1 combines with J gene TRBJ2-7, with D perhaps TRBD1 (6 bases). The length of the CDR3 is 14 residues. V was cut by 0 bases and J by 4 bases, with 13 bases left in between. CDR1 is DFQATT and CDR2 is SNEGSKA in the germline V gene (reference sequence). CDR3 sequence (DNA): TGCAGTGCTAGAGAGGGCTCGACAGGTTACGAGCAGTACTTC. Protein product: CSAREGSTGYEQYF.

This clonotype was observed many times. The rearrangement uses TRBV6-1 and TRBJ2-6; D ambiguous. Germline V gene sequence: CDR1 MNHNS, CDR2 SASEGT. Trimming left V 2 bases short and J 9 bases short, with 8 bases between. This CDR3 spans 13 amino acids. CDR3 region: CASSELGDNVLTF. In nucleotides, the CDR3 is TGTGCCAGCAGTGAACTCGGTGACAACGTCCTGACTTTC.

The V and J genes are TRBV28 and TRBJ1-2; D is unclear. V lost 3 bases, J lost 8 bases, and 16 bases lay in between. This CDR3 contains 14 residues. Germline V gene lookup returns CDR1 MDHEN and CDR2 SYDVKM. The CDR3 loop is CASSLLGRSAGYTF. CDR3 nucleotides: TGTGCCAGCAGTTTGCTGGGCAGATCAGCCGGCTACACCTTC.

Ten or more counts support this clonotype. This chain uses TRBV28 with TRBJ2-7, with D possibly called TRBD1 or TRBD2 (6 bases each). Trimming removed 2 bases at V and 3 bases at J, with 14 bases between. Germline V gene lookup returns CDR1 MDHEN and CDR2 SYDVKM. The CDR3 is 15 residues long. CDR3 amino acids: CASSLGGPPVYEQYF. The CDR3 nucleotides are TGTGCCAGCAGTTTAGGGGGGCCCCCGGTCTACGAGCAGTACTTC.

This clonotype was detected many times. The chain combines TRBV29-1 with TRBJ1-2, with 7 bases that match TRBD1. V lost 4 bases and J lost 8; bases outside the gene matches: 13. Germline lookup yields CDR1 SQVTM and CDR2 ANQGSEA. The CDR3 loop spans 14 amino acids. The CDR3 DNA reads as TGCAGCGTTGTGAGCCGACAGGGTATCGGAGGCTACACCTTC. As protein: CSVVSRQGIGGYTF.

This clonotype appeared many times. The rearrangement joins TRBV9 to TRBJ2-5; a possible D gene is TRBD1 (5 bases). The CDR3 has 15 residues. The ends were cut back, 0 bases at V and 2 bases at J, with 11 bases in the middle. Germline V CDR1 and CDR2: SGDLS, YYNGEE. The DNA of the CDR3 is TGTGCCAGCAGCGTAGGAGGCAGGGAACAAGAGACCCAGTACTTC. Translating it yields CASSVGGREQETQYF.